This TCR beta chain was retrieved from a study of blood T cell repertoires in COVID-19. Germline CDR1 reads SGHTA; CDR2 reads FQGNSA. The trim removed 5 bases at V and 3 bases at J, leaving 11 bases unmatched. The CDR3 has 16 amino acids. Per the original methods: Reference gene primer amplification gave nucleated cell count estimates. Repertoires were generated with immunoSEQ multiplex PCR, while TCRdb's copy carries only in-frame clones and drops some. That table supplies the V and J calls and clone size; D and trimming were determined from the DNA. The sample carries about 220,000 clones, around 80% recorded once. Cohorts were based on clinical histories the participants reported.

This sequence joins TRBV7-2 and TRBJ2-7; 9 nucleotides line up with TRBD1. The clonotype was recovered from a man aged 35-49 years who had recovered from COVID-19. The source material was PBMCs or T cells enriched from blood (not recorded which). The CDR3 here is CASSRHTGGSHYEQYF. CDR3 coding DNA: TGTGCCAGCAGCAGACACACAGGGGGCTCCCACTACGAGCAGTACTTC.